In its sample, the clone carrying this TCR beta chain was seen once. Clones were sequenced by immunoSEQ multiplex PCR, and TCRdb holds only the in-frame ones, with some missing. The data contain 350,000 to 500,000 clones, 85% to 90% of them singletons. This sample was included in a study of Ad26.COV2.S vaccination and SARS-CoV-2 variants. Study in general: Once, or twice with 56 days between doses, Ad26.COV2.S was given intramuscularly.

Treatment meaning: around 19 received Ad26.COV2.S at low or high dose, single or two shots; five or six received placebo; per-sample allocation not given. Vaccine and placebo recipients were sampled on day 63 after the first injection. The study used a vaccine consisting of an Ad26 vector that expressed Wuhan-strain SARS-CoV-2 spike. This CDR3 is 16 amino acids long. The germline gives CDR1 SGDLS, CDR2 YYNGEE. The V gene lost 3 bases and the J gene lost 4 bases, with 18 bases spanning the gap. The source of this sequence is a person aged 18-60 years who received the Ad26.COV2.S COVID-19 vaccine or a placebo. V is TRBV9 and J is TRBJ2-3, with D possibly called TRBD1 or TRBD2 (6 bases each). The sample in question was peripheral blood, obtained in a trial of Ad26.COV2.S vaccine versus placebo. The CDR3 protein is CASSDRKGGRADTQYF. The CDR3 DNA follows: TGTGCCAGCAGCGACCGAAAGGGGGGCCGGGCAGATACGCAGTATTTT.